A single sample gave rise to the 21 T cell receptor beta chains below, sequenced in a study of radiation and T cells in renal cell carcinoma. The data were produced by immunoSEQ multiplex PCR, yet TCRdb's version contains in-frame clones alone and is incomplete. Among fewer than 200,000 clones, about 87% were seen once, and the ten largest hold about 11%. Time point indicated: blood 4 weeks post-SBRT, at nephrectomy. The treatment was: 15 Gy SBRT to primary tumor, nephrectomy 4 weeks later. This specimen consisted of blood, obtained from a patient whose treatment included radiotherapy and nephrectomy. Source of these receptors: a woman in her forties or fifties with renal cell carcinoma.

The chain combines TRBV9 with TRBJ2-1; TRBD1 matches 10 bases. Germline V gene sequence: CDR1 SGDLS, CDR2 YYNGEE. The CDR3 consists of 16 residues. The V and J ends lost 4 bases and 0 bases, in that order; junction bases with no gene match: 4. The CDR3 region has the DNA TGTGCCAGCAGCCCGGGACAGGGGAGCTCCTACAATGAGCAGTTCTTC. Protein sequence: CASSPGQGSSYNEQFF.

The chain is built from TRBV19 and TRBJ2-7; 7 bases agree with TRBD1. This CDR3 is built from 13 residues. V was pared by 6 bases and J by 6 bases, with 8 bases of the junction left unmatched. Germline CDR1 reads LNHDA; CDR2 reads SQIVND (reference sequence). In DNA, the CDR3 is TGTGCCAGTAGACCCGGGACAGTAGGCGAGCAGTACTTC. Encoded protein: CASRPGTVGEQYF.

This clone has just one count. This chain connects TRBV7-3 to TRBJ1-1; 8 nucleotides line up with TRBD1. V shed 4 bases, J shed 4 bases, and the junction held 11 bases outside the gene matches. The CDR3 extends over 16 amino acids. Germline-derived CDR1 and CDR2 are SGHTA and FQGTGA. As DNA, the CDR3 is TGTGCCAGCAGCTCCGGACAGGGATCAAGTTTCACTGAAGCTTTCTTT. Translated: CASSSGQGSSFTEAFF.

The chain couples TRBV10-3 to TRBJ1-2, with 11 bases aligning to TRBD1. Trimming took 4 bases from V and 6 from J; bases not matched to a gene: 1. The CDR3 covers 13 residues. The germline V gene encodes CDR1 ENHRY and CDR2 SYGVKD. Here the CDR3 DNA reads TGTGCCATCAGTGGGGGACAGGGGGATGGCTACACCTTC. This codes for CAISGGQGDGYTF.

A single count supports this clone. The chain couples TRBV19 to TRBJ2-1; possible D gene TRBD2, 6 bases. From germline, CDR1 is LNHDA and CDR2 SQIVND (reference sequence). The CDR3 sequence is 12 residues long. V was pared by 6 bases and J by 10 bases, with 13 bases between. The DNA of the CDR3 is TGTGCCAGTAGGCCGGGGCGGGGAGAGCAGTTCTTC. This gives the protein CASRPGRGEQFF.

The chain joins TRBV6-6 to TRBJ1-5, with 11 positions matching TRBD1. V dropped 6 bases and J dropped 7; count of bases not matched to a gene: 2. The CDR3 covers 13 residues. CDR1 and CDR2 (germline): MNHNY, SVGAGI (reference sequence). Written as DNA, the CDR3 is TGTGCCAGCAGGGGGACAGGGGGACAGCCCCAGCATTTT. Encoded protein: CASRGTGGQPQHF.

The genes are TRBV9 and TRBJ1-4; 8 bases map to TRBD1. The CDR3 contains 14 residues. The ends lost 5 bases at V and 4 bases at J; junction bases unmatched: 4. Germline V gene sequence: CDR1 SGDLS, CDR2 YYNGEE. CDR3 sequence reads: CASSLTGGNEKLFF. The CDR3 coding sequence is TGTGCCAGCAGTCTTACAGGGGGTAATGAAAAACTGTTTTTT. The whole variable domain, remainder taken from reference TRBV9 and TRBJ1-4, is DSGVTQTPKHLITATGQRVTLRCSPRSGDLSVYWYQQSLDQGLQFLIQYYNGEERAKGNILERFSAQQFPDLHSELNLSSLELGDSALYFCASSLTGGNEKLFFGSGTQLSVL.

The chain uses TRBV18 and TRBJ1-4, with D perhaps TRBD1 (6 bases). V gave up 2 bases and J gave up 1 base, with 8 bases separating them. Germline V gene lookup returns CDR1 KGHSH and CDR2 LQKENI. CDR3 size: 15 residues. The CDR3 here is CASSPGQRTNEKLFF. CDR3 sequence (DNA): TGTGCCAGCTCACCAGGACAGAGAACTAATGAAAAACTGTTTTTT. The whole variable domain, filled in from reference TRBV18 and TRBJ1-4, reads NAGVMQNPRHLVRRRGQEARLRCSPMKGHSHVYWYRQLPEEGLKFMVYLQKENIIDESGMPKERFSAEFPKEGPSILRIQQVVRGDSAAYFCASSPGQRTNEKLFFGSGTQLSVL.

The chain has TRBV6-1 and TRBJ2-2; D ambiguous. The germline V gene has CDR1 MNHNS and CDR2 SASEGT. This CDR3 comprises 14 residues. Trimming removed 4 bases from V and 7 bases from J, with 13 bases in between. The CDR3 coding sequence is TGTGCCAGCAGTGCTGGTCGATTCGGCGGGGAGCTGTTTTTT. The encoded protein is CASSAGRFGGELFF.

The chain employs TRBV7-2 and TRBJ2-7, with D unresolved. V was pared by 6 bases and J by 2 bases, with 17 bases between. CDR3 length equals 15 residues. CDR1 and CDR2 (germline): SGHTA, FQGNSA. CDR3: CASRDQVLGTYEQYF. The CDR3 DNA reads as TGTGCCAGCAGAGATCAGGTGCTGGGAACCTACGAGCAGTACTTC.

The J gene is TRBJ1-2, the V gene TRBV5-6; no firm D call. The V and J ends lost 5 bases and 2 bases respectively, with 16 bases between them. The CDR3 consists of 15 residues. The germline CDR1 and CDR2 sequences are SGHDT and YYEEEE. The CDR3 region is CASRFNSGENYGYTF. The CDR3, as DNA: TGTGCCAGCAGGTTTAATTCCGGAGAGAACTATGGCTACACCTTC.

This clone has only a few counts. The gene calls are TRBV9 and TRBJ1-6; TRBD1 might be the D (6 bases). The V end lost 5 bases, the J end lost 7 bases, and 13 bases lay between the germline ends. The CDR3 length is 14 residues. The germline V gene has CDR1 SGDLS and CDR2 YYNGEE. The CDR3 nucleotides are TGTGCCAGCAGATCCGGGACACGAAATTCACCCCTCCACTTT. As protein: CASRSGTRNSPLHF.

The V and J genes are TRBV14 and TRBJ1-1, with D unclear. The germline gives CDR1 SGHDN, CDR2 FVKESK. The CDR3 is 14 residues long. V was cut by 4 bases and J by 1 base, with 10 bases left in between. CDR3 residues: CASSRQTRNTEAFF. CDR3 DNA: TGTGCCAGCAGCCGCCAGACAAGGAACACTGAAGCTTTCTTT.

The rearrangement uses TRBV6-6 and TRBJ2-5, with a weak D call TRBD2 (6 bases). Per the germline V gene, CDR1 is MNHNY and CDR2 is SVGAGI (reference sequence). Trimming took off 5 bases at V and 2 bases at J, with 15 bases between the two ends. The CDR3 extends over 15 amino acids. CDR3 amino acids: CASSQTRDLQETQYF. CDR3 DNA: TGTGCCAGCAGTCAAACCCGGGACTTACAAGAGACCCAGTACTTC.

The chain joins TRBV30 to TRBJ2-3; D uncertain. V lost 1 base and J 4 bases, leaving 6 bases between the germline ends. Germline values: CDR1 GTSNPN, CDR2 SVGIG (reference sequence). The CDR3 runs to 12 residues. CDR3 residues: CAWSEGPDTQYF. For the CDR3, the DNA is TGTGCCTGGAGTGAAGGGCCAGATACGCAGTATTTT. The full variable domain, completed using reference TRBV30 and TRBJ2-3, is SQTIHQWPATLVQPVGSPLSLECTVEGTSNPNLYWYRQAAGRGLQLLFYSVGIGQISSEVPQNLSASRPQDRQFILSSKKLLLSDSGFYLCAWSEGPDTQYFGPGTRLTVL.

In nucleotides, the CDR3 is TGCGCCAGCAGCTTACAGGGGGAAGAAGGCTACACCTTC. Translated: CASSLQGEEGYTF. The genes are TRBV5-1 and TRBJ1-2, with 8 bases that match TRBD1. There are 13 residues in the CDR3. V trimming: 2 bases; J trimming: 8 bases; junction bases outside the gene matches: 5. Germline-derived CDR1 and CDR2 are SGHRS and YFSETQ.

The chain uses TRBV2 and TRBJ2-1; 9 bases line up with TRBD2. J gave up 8 bases and V 7 bases, and 12 bases lay outside the gene matches. CDR1 and CDR2 (germline): SNHLY, FYNNEI. The CDR3 totals 15 residues. The CDR3 loop reads CASTRTVAGADEQFF. DNA of the CDR3: TGTGCCAGCACCCGAACGGTAGCGGGGGCGGATGAGCAGTTCTTC.

This clone has a single count. CDR3 bases: TGTGCCACCTCCGCAGGAGACAATGAGCAGTTCTTC. It encodes CATSAGDNEQFF. The V call is TRBV10-3, the J call TRBJ2-1; D gene unclear. The CDR3 sequence is 12 residues long. CDR1 and CDR2 from the germline V gene are ENHRY and SYGVKD. V was clipped by 10 bases and J by 5 bases, with 12 bases between them.

The genes are TRBV29-1 and TRBJ1-4; TRBD1 might be the D (6 bases). Between the trimmed V and J ends, which lost 4 bases and 8 bases, there was a span of 17 bases. CDR3 length: 14 residues. CDR1 and CDR2 (germline): SQVTM, ANQGSEA. This CDR3 reads CSVAETGGFEKLFF. In DNA, the CDR3 is TGCAGCGTTGCCGAGACAGGAGGGTTCGAAAAACTGTTTTTT.

The chain links TRBV14 to TRBJ2-1; 8 positions match TRBD1. The CDR3 length is 15 residues. V dropped 1 base and J dropped 11; count of bases not matched to a gene: 10. CDR1 is SGHDN, CDR2 FVKESK, per germline. CDR3 loop: CASSQGTGLRDKQFF. For the CDR3, the DNA is TGTGCCAGCAGCCAAGGGACAGGGCTCAGGGACAAGCAGTTCTTC.

The chain recombines TRBV11-2 with TRBJ1-2; perhaps TRBD1 as D (5 bases). Looked up from germline, CDR1 is SGHAT and CDR2 is FQNNGV. This CDR3 is built from 14 residues. V was clipped by 6 bases and J by 2 bases, with 13 bases between them. CDR3 protein: CASRPIGTNYGYTF. The CDR3 region has the DNA TGTGCCAGCAGGCCAATCGGGACGAACTATGGCTACACCTTC.